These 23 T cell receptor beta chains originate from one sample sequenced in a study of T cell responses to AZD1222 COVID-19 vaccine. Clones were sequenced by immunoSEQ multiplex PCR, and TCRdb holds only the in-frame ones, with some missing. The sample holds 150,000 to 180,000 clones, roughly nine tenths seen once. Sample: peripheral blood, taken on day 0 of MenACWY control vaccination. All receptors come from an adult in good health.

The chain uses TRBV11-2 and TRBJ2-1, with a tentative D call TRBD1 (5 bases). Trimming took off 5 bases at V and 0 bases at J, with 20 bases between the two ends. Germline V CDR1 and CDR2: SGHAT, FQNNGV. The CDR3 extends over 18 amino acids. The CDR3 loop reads CASSPRSVRGSSYNEQFF. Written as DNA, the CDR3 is TGTGCCAGCAGCCCCCGATCCGTAAGGGGAAGCTCCTACAATGAGCAGTTCTTC.

CDR3 in amino acids: CASSLYAPQGKNQPQHF. CDR3 coding DNA: TGTGCCAGCTCACTTTACGCCCCTCAGGGGAAAAATCAGCCCCAGCATTTT. The chain links TRBV18 to TRBJ1-5; weak D call: TRBD1 (6 bases). The CDR3 is 17 residues long. Trimming removed 4 bases from V and 4 bases from J, with 20 bases in between. Germline V gene lookup returns CDR1 KGHSH and CDR2 LQKENI.

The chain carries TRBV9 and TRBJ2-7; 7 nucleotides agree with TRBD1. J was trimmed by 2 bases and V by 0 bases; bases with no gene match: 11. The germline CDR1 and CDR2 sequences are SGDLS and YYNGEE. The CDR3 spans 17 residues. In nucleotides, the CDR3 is TGTGCCAGCAGCGTAGGGGGACAGTTCGTAGGCACCTACGAGCAGTACTTC. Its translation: CASSVGGQFVGTYEQYF.

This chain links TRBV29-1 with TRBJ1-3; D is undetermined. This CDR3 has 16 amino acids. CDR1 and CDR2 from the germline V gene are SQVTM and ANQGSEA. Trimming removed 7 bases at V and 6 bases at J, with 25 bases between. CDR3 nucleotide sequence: TGCAGCGCCATCGTGAACACGGTGGGGATGGAAAACACCATATATTTT. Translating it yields CSAIVNTVGMENTIYF.

The CDR3: CASSERDSRYGYTF. The DNA of the CDR3 is TGTGCCAGCAGCGAGAGGGACAGCCGTTATGGCTACACCTTC. The chain combines TRBV6-5 with TRBJ1-2, with 7 bases fitting TRBD1. V lost 6 bases to trimming and J lost 5 bases; unmatched junction nucleotides: 9. Germline loops: CDR1 MNHEY, CDR2 SVGAGI. The CDR3 is made up of 14 amino acids.

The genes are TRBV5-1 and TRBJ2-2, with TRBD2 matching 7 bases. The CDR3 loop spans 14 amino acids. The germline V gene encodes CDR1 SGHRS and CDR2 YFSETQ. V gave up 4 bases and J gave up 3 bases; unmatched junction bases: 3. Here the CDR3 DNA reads TGCGCCAGCAGCATTGGGGGGGACACCGGGGAGCTGTTTTTT. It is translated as CASSIGGDTGELFF.

The CDR3 DNA reads TGTGCCAGCAGTCCCAGGACAGGGGGAACAGATACGCAGTATTTT. Encoded protein: CASSPRTGGTDTQYF. J is TRBJ2-3 and V is TRBV2, with 10 nucleotides matching TRBD1. Germline V gene lookup returns CDR1 SNHLY and CDR2 FYNNEI. V was clipped by 5 bases and J by 3 bases; unmatched bases: 5. The CDR3 extends over 15 amino acids.

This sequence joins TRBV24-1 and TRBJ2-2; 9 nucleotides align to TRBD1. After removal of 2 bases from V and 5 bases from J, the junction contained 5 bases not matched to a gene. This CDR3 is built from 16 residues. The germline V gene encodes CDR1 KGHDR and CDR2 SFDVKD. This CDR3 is CATSDSGTGFTGELFF. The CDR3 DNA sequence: TGTGCCACCAGTGATTCCGGGACAGGGTTTACCGGGGAGCTGTTTTTT.

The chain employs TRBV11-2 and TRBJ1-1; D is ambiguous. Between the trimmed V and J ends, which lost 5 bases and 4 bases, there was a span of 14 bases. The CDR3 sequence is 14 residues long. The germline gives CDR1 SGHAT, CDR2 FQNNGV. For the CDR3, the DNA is TGTGCCAGCAGCCCTGGGAGGGTCGGCACTGAAGCTTTCTTT. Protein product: CASSPGRVGTEAFF.

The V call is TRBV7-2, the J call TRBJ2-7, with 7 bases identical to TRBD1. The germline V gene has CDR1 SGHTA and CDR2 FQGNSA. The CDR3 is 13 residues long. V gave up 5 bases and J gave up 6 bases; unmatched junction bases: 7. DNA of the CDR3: TGTGCCAGCAGCGTCGGGACAGCCGGCGAGCAGTACGTC. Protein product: CASSVGTAGEQYV.

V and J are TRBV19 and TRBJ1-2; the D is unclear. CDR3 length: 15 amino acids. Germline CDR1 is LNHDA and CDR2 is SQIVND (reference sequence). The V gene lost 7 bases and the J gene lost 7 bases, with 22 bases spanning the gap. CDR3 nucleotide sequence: TGTGCCAGTATCCCCCGGGTGATCCGAACCGGTGGCTACACCTTC. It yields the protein CASIPRVIRTGGYTF.

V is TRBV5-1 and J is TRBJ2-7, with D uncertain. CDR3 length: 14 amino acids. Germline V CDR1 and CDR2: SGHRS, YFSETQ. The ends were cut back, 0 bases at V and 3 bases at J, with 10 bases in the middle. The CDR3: CASSLVQEDYEQYF. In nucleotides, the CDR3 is TGCGCCAGCAGCTTGGTTCAGGAAGACTACGAGCAGTACTTC.

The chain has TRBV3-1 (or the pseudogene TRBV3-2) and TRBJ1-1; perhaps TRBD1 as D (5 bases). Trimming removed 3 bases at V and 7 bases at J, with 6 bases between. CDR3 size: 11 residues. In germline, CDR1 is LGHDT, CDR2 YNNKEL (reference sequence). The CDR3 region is CASSQQGEAFF. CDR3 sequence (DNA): TGTGCCAGCAGCCAGCAGGGTGAAGCTTTCTTT.

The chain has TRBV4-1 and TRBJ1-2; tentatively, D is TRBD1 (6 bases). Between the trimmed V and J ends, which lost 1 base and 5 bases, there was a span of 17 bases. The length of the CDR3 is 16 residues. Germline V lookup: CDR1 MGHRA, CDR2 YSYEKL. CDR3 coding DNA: TGCGCCAGCAGCCAAGTCTTGGGGGGCAGATGGTATGGCTACACCTTC. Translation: CASSQVLGGRWYGYTF.

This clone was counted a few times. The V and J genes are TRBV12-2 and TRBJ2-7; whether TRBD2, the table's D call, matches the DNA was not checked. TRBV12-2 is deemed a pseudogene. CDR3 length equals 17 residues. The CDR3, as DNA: TGTGCAAGTCGCTTAGCGCAAATAGCGGGGAACTTCTACGAGCAGTACGTC. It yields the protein CASRLAQIAGNFYEQYV.

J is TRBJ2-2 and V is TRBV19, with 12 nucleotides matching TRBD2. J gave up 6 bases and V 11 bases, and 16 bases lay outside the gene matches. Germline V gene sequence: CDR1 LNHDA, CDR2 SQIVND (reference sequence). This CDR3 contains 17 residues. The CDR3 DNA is TGTGCCGCGACCACTCCCAAAACTAGCGGGAGGCCCGGGGAGCTGTTTTTT. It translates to CAATTPKTSGRPGELFF. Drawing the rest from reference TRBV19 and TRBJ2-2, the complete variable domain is DGGITQSPKYLFRKEGQNVTLSCEQNLNHDAMYWYRQDPGQGLRLIYYSQIVNDFQKGDIAEGYSVSREKKESFPLTVTSAQKNPTAFYLCAATTPKTSGRPGELFFGEGSRLTVL.

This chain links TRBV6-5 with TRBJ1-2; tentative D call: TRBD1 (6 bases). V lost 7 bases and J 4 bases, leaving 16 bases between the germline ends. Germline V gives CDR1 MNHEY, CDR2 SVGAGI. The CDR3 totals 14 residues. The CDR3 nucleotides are TGTGCCAGCATAGGCCAGGGGCTAGGCTATGGCTACACCTTC. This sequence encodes CASIGQGLGYGYTF.

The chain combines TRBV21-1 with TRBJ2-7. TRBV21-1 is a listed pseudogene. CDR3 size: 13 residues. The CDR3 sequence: CAIHQGPSYEQYV. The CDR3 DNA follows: TGTGCCATTCACCAGGGACCATCCTACGAGCAGTACGTC.

The CDR3 nucleotides read TGTGCCAGCGAGGGGACCGGAGCTGATGGTGGCTACACCTTC. Its translation: CASEGTGADGGYTF. This chain joins TRBV2 and TRBJ1-2; TRBD1 is a possible D gene (5 bases). In germline, CDR1 is SNHLY, CDR2 FYNNEI. Trimming left V 8 bases short and J 7 bases short, with 20 bases between. CDR3 length equals 14 residues.

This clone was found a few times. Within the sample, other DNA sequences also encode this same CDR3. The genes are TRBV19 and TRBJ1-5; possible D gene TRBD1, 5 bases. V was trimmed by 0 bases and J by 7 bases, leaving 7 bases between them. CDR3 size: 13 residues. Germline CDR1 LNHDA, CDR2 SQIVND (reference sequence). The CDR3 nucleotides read TGTGCCAGTAGTATAGATAGGGGCCAGCCCCAGCATTTT. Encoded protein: CASSIDRGQPQHF. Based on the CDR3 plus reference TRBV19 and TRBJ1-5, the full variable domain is DGGITQSPKYLFRKEGQNVTLSCEQNLNHDAMYWYRQDPGQGLRLIYYSQIVNDFQKGDIAEGYSVSREKKESFPLTVTSAQKNPTAFYLCASSIDRGQPQHFGDGTRLSIL.

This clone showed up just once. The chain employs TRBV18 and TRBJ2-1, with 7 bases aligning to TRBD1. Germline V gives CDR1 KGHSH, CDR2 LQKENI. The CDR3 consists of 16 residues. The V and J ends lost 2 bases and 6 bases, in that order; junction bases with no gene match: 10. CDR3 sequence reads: CASSPKTGISPNEQFF. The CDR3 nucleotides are TGTGCCAGCTCACCAAAGACAGGGATATCTCCCAATGAGCAGTTCTTC.

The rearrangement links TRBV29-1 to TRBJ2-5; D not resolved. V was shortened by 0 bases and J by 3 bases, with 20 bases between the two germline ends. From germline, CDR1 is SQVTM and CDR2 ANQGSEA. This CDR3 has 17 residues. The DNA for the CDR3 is TGCAGCGTTGAAGATCTTCGTTGGGGTCGGTCCGAAGAGACCCAGTACTTC. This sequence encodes CSVEDLRWGRSEETQYF.

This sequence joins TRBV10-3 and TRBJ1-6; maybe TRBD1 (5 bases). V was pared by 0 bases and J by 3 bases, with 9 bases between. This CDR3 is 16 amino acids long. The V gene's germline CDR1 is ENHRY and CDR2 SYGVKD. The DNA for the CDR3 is TGTGCCATCAGTGAGTCGACAGTAATCTATAATTCACCCCTCCACTTT. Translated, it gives CAISESTVIYNSPLHF.